A single sample gave rise to the 10 T cell receptor beta chains below, sequenced in a study of T-cell reconstitution after alpha-beta-depleted transplantation in children (dated by TCRdb to the mid-2010s). Libraries came from PCR. The data were produced on an Illumina HiSeq 2500. TCR libraries were prepared with molecular barcoding, using unique molecular identifiers to normalize TCRbeta repertoire quantification. Through fastp at Q25 and MiXCR, TCRdb rebuilt clones from the public reads, retaining in-frame beta chains. Every entry covers one CDR3 protein and lists the most common genes and DNA from its rows. The sample table records approximately 980,000 distinct CDR3 sequences; roughly 29% of these occur just once. The ten largest clones take up about 28% of the sample. What this sample's treatment or condition label stands for: allogeneic hematopoietic cell transplantation with graft depleted of TCRalphabeta T cells and CD19 B cells.

Here the sequenced sample was PBMCs, mostly from graft donor cells, taken 360 days after TCRalphabeta/CD19-depleted stem cell transplant. These receptors were taken from a boy under three years old who had a stem cell transplant for SCID, so the T cells may come from the graft donor.

In this sample, this clonotype turned up a few times. The V and J genes are TRBV3-1 and TRBJ1-2, with 7 bases aligning to TRBD1. This CDR3 spans 14 amino acids. CDR1 LGHDT and CDR2 YNNKEL come from the germline V gene (reference sequence). V trimming: 2 bases; J trimming: 5 bases; junction bases outside the gene matches: 5. This chain's CDR3 is CASSQRGTAYGYTF. The CDR3 nucleotides read TGTGCCAGCAGCCAAAGGGGGACAGCATATGGCTACACCTTC.

This clonotype has a handful of counts. The chain links TRBV12-3 or TRBV12-4 to TRBJ1-1; 7 bases align to TRBD1. J gave up 6 bases and V 5 bases, and 9 bases lay outside the gene matches. This CDR3 comprises 14 residues. The CDR3 spells CASSPRDSPAEAFF. The CDR3 bases are TGTGCCAGCAGTCCCCGGGACAGCCCCGCTGAAGCTTTCTTT.

This clonotype came up a few times. V and J are TRBV2 and TRBJ1-2; perhaps TRBD1 as D (6 bases). The CDR3 is made up of 14 amino acids. Germline-derived CDR1 and CDR2 are SNHLY and FYNNEI. V lost 5 bases and J 8 bases, leaving 18 bases between the germline ends. CDR3 nucleotides: TGTGCCAGCAGTCTGACAGGTCCCCTTAAAGGCTACACCTTC. Translation: CASSLTGPLKGYTF.

The chain joins TRBV9 to TRBJ2-1; 9 bases map to TRBD2. Per the germline V gene, CDR1 is SGDLS and CDR2 is YYNGEE. The CDR3 loop spans 15 amino acids. V gave up 1 base and J gave up 8 bases; unmatched junction bases: 7. The CDR3 bases are TGTGCCAGCAGCGTAAGGGGCGGGGGGGCCGATGAGCAGTTCTTC. The encoded protein is CASSVRGGGADEQFF.

The rearrangement uses TRBV4-1 and TRBJ2-1, with 11 bases identical to TRBD2. The CDR3 is 16 residues long. V shed 4 bases, J shed 8 bases, and the junction held 10 bases outside the gene matches. Germline values: CDR1 MGHRA, CDR2 YSYEKL. The CDR3 nucleotides read TGCGCCAGCAGCCCAACCCCGGGACTAGCGGTCTATGAGCAGTTCTTC. It is translated as CASSPTPGLAVYEQFF.

The chain is built from TRBV15 and TRBJ2-5; 11 bases are shared with TRBD2. CDR3 length: 17 amino acids. In germline, CDR1 is LNHNV, CDR2 YYDKDF (reference sequence). V shed 1 base and J 7 bases; nucleotides not matched to a gene: 11. This CDR3 is CATSRGGSGGADTTQYF. In nucleotides, the CDR3 is TGTGCCACCAGCAGAGGGGGTAGCGGGGGGGCAGACACGACCCAGTACTTC.

This CDR3 reads CSAGTPWGYNEQFF. The CDR3 nucleotides are TGCAGTGCTGGGACTCCGTGGGGCTACAATGAGCAGTTCTTC. The genes are TRBV20-1 and TRBJ2-1, with D perhaps matching TRBD2 (6 bases). CDR1 and CDR2 from the germline V gene are DFQATT and SNEGSKA (reference sequence). Trimming took off 5 bases at V and 3 bases at J, with 14 bases between the two ends. The CDR3 has 14 residues.

This rearrangement joins TRBV29-1 to TRBJ2-5, with D perhaps matching TRBD1 (6 bases). With 7 bases removed from V and 3 bases from J, the gap between germline ends came to 12 bases. Germline V lookup: CDR1 SQVTM, CDR2 ANQGSEA. The CDR3 is made up of 12 amino acids. For the CDR3, the DNA is TGCAGCGCCTCGTACAGGGAAGAGACCCAGTACTTC. Residues: CSASYREETQYF.

Ten or more counts support this clonotype. V gene TRBV7-2 combines with J gene TRBJ2-3; the D is unclear. Germline CDR1 is SGHTA and CDR2 is FQGNSA. This CDR3 contains 12 residues. The V end was cut by 1 base, the J end by 10 bases, with 9 bases between. CDR3 residues: CASSLVGGAQYF. CDR3 nucleotides: TGTGCCAGCAGCTTAGTTGGCGGTGCGCAGTATTTT.

This clonotype has more than one count but fewer than ten. The V call is TRBV5-1, the J call TRBJ2-5, with D possibly TRBD2 on 5 matching bases. Per the germline V gene, CDR1 is SGHRS and CDR2 is YFSETQ. The CDR3 has 16 amino acids. V was cut by 2 bases and J by 4 bases, with 18 bases left in between. CDR3 bases: TGCGCCAGCAGCTTACCCCGGGAACCTGTAGGAGAGACCCAGTACTTC. This encodes CASSLPREPVGETQYF.